These T cell receptor beta chains were read from a single sample in a study of sequential checkpoint blockade in melanoma. Produced via immunoSEQ multiplex PCR; TCRdb's table is partial and in-frame only. The sample holds under 20,000 clones, roughly 70% seen once. Specimen: CD8+ T cells sorted from blood (inferred from file names), collected from a patient given nivolumab and ipilimumab in sequence. The receptor set was obtained from a human donor with melanoma. CDR3s include the opening cysteine and the closing phenylalanine or tryptophan. A D gene is named only where the DNA matches it firmly. A row's size may be missing; if present it is once, few, many or a size class.

DNA: TGCGCCAGCAGCCAAGATTCCTACGACCAGGGAGGTGGCTACACCTTC; CDR3: CASSQDSYDQGGGYTF; length: 16; D: NA; J: TRBJ1-2; size: once; V: TRBV4-3
DNA: TGTGCCAGTAGTATCTCCCCTAGCGGGGGGGCCAGCTACGAGCAGTACTTC; CDR3: CASSISPSGGASYEQYF; length: 17; D: TRBD2; J: TRBJ2-7; size: NA; V: TRBV19
DNA: TGCGCCAGCAGCCAAGCGGGGAGCGGGAGGGTATACGGGCACAATGAGCAGTTCTTC; CDR3: CASSQAGSGRVYGHNEQFF; length: 19; D: TRBD2; J: TRBJ2-1; size: NA; V: TRBV4-1
DNA: TGCGCCAGCAGCCAAGAATGGTCGGGAGTCTCCTACGAGCAGTACTTC; CDR3: CASSQEWSGVSYEQYF; length: 16; D: NA; J: TRBJ2-7; size: large; V: TRBV4-3
DNA: TGTGCCAGCAGCGTCAGGACTAGCGGGGGGCTCTACGAGCAGTACTTC; CDR3: CASSVRTSGGLYEQYF; length: 16; D: TRBD2; J: TRBJ2-7; size: NA; V: TRBV7-9
DNA: TGTGCCACCAGCAGATCGCTAGGAAGCACAGATACGCAGTATTTT; CDR3: CATSRSLGSTDTQYF; length: 15; D: NA; J: TRBJ2-3; size: NA; V: TRBV15
DNA: TGTGCCAGCAGCTTCGGGGGAGGAGCTGAAGCTTTCTTT; CDR3: CASSFGGGAEAFF; length: 13; D: NA; J: TRBJ1-1; size: NA; V: TRBV7-9
DNA: TGTGCCAGCAGCAACCGGGACAGTGATGAAAAACTGTTTTTT; CDR3: CASSNRDSDEKLFF; length: 14; D: TRBD1; J: TRBJ1-4; size: NA; V: TRBV5-4
DNA: TGTGCCAGCAGTTTAGGGCAGAACTATGGCTACACCTTC; CDR3: CASSLGQNYGYTF; length: 13; D: NA; J: TRBJ1-2; size: medium-sized; V: TRBV28
DNA: TGTGCCAGCAGCCCCCTCTCGGGAACAGATACGCAGTATTTT; CDR3: CASSPLSGTDTQYF; length: 14; D: NA; J: TRBJ2-3; size: NA; V: TRBV7-8
DNA: TGTGCCAGCATGGAGGACCGCCTCACCTTC; CDR3: CASMEDRLTF; length: 10; D: NA; J: TRBJ1-2; size: NA; V: TRBV7-9
DNA: TGTGCCAGCAGCTTAGGAGGGAATGGCTACACCTTC; CDR3: CASSLGGNGYTF; length: 12; D: NA; J: TRBJ1-2; size: few; V: TRBV7-6
DNA: TGTGCCAGCAGCTTAGGGGCCCCCGGCCTAGCGGGACGAGATACGCAGTATTTT; CDR3: CASSLGAPGLAGRDTQYF; length: 18; D: TRBD2; J: TRBJ2-3; size: NA; V: TRBV11-2
DNA: TGTGCCAGCTCACCACCAGGGGGGGAACACGAGCAGTACTTC; CDR3: CASSPPGGEHEQYF; length: 14; D: NA; J: TRBJ2-7; size: NA; V: TRBV18
DNA: TGTGCCTGGAGTGGCGGACTAGGTATACTCTACGAGCAGTACTTC; CDR3: CAWSGGLGILYEQYF; length: 15; D: TRBD2; J: TRBJ2-7; size: NA; V: TRBV30
DNA: TGTGCCAGCAGCGTAGACGGGGGACCCTACGAGCAGTACTTC; CDR3: CASSVDGGPYEQYF; length: 14; D: NA; J: TRBJ2-7; size: medium-sized; V: TRBV9
DNA: TGCGCCAGCCGCGACCTCGCGGCCGGCAACACAGATACGCAGTATTTT; CDR3: CASRDLAAGNTDTQYF; length: 16; D: NA; J: TRBJ2-3; size: NA; V: TRBV5-1
DNA: TGTGCCAGCAGCTTAGCGGGAGGGTCCTACGAGCAGTACTTC; CDR3: CASSLAGGSYEQYF; length: 14; D: TRBD2; J: TRBJ2-7; size: NA; V: TRBV7-9